The clone carrying this T cell receptor (beta chain) has a handful of counts. As yet, its antigen is unknown. The CDR3 extends over 12 amino acids. Germline V CDR1 and CDR2: SQVTM, ANQGSEA. V shed 6 bases and J 4 bases; nucleotides not matched to a gene: 5. TCRdb passed the 5' RACE reads through MiXCR, listing each CDR3 protein once. The sample comprises about 400,000 distinct CDR3 sequences, 6.2% of which are singletons, and over 12% rests with the top ten. These data originate in a study of T cells after yellow fever vaccination. At the level of the study: Preparation used SMART-Seq v4 Ultra Low Input for the low-cell-number fractions. Broader study findings: A secondary response was less intense yet reached its peak sooner, at day 5 versus 15. Abundant bulk-derived clonotypes could contaminate FACS-sorted repertoires.

The sequenced sample was PBMCs, obtained 5 days after the yellow fever booster vaccination. The chain is built from TRBV29-1 and TRBJ2-7, with 8 bases aligning to TRBD2. This TCR was sampled from a man in his thirties or forties who received the YFV17D yellow fever vaccine. The CDR3 loop is CSVREGSYEQYF. Here the CDR3 DNA reads TGCAGCGTCCGGGAGGGGAGTTACGAGCAGTACTTC.